This TCR beta chain was sequenced during a study of blood T cell repertoires in COVID-19. V dropped 5 bases and J dropped 5 bases, with 13 bases sitting between them. CDR1 and CDR2 (germline): LNHDA, SQIVND (reference sequence). The length of the CDR3 is 14 residues. As originally analysed: Cell counts per sample came from amplifying reference gene primers. The assay was immunoSEQ multiplex PCR, and TCRdb's table has in-frame clones only and misses some. V and J calls and clone size follow that table, whereas D and trimming were derived from the DNA. This repertoire shows around 150,000 clones, approximately 88% found once; its top ten account for 6.6%. Participant ages covered 18 to 89 years across about 22 US areas. Participant-given clinical history determined each cohort assignment.

The chain has TRBV19 and TRBJ1-3, with a tentative D call TRBD1 (5 bases). The sample taken for sequencing was PBMCs or T cells enriched from blood (not recorded which). This clonotype was obtained from a woman between 45 and 65 years old who had recovered from COVID-19. The DNA for the CDR3 is TGTGCCAGTAGTGCCTGGACACAGAGAAACACCATATATTTT. Its translation: CASSAWTQRNTIYF. Full variable domain (remainder filled in from reference TRBV19 and TRBJ1-3): DGGITQSPKYLFRKEGQNVTLSCEQNLNHDAMYWYRQDPGQGLRLIYYSQIVNDFQKGDIAEGYSVSREKKESFPLTVTSAQKNPTAFYLCASSAWTQRNTIYFGEGSWLTVV.